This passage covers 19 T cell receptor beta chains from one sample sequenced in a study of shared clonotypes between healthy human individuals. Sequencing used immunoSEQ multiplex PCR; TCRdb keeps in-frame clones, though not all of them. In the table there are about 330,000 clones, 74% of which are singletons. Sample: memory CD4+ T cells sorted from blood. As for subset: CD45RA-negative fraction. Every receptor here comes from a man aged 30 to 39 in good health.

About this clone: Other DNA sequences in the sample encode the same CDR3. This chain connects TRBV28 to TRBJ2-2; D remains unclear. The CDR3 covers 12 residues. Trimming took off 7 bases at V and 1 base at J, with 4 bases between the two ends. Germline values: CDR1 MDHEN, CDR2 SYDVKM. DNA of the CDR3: TGTGCCAGCAACCGGAACACCGGGGAGCTGTTTTTT. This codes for CASNRNTGELFF.

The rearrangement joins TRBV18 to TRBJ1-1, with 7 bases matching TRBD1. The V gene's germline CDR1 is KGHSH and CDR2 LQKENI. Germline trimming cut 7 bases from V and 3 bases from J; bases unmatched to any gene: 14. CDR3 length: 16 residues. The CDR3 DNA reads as TGTGCCAGCTTCCGGCAGGGGACAGCGCTTGACACTGAAGCTTTCTTT. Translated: CASFRQGTALDTEAFF.

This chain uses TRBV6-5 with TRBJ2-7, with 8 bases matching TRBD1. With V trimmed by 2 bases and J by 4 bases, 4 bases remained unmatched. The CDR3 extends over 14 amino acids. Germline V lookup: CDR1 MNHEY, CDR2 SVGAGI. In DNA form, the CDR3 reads TGTGCCAGCAGTTACCGGACAGGGTTGTACGAGCAGTACTTC. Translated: CASSYRTGLYEQYF.

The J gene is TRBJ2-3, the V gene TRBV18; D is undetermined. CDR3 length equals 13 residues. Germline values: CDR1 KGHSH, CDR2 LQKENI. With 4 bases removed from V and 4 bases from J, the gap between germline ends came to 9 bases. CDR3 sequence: CASSLSTADTQYF. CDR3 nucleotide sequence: TGTGCCAGCTCACTTAGCACCGCAGATACGCAGTATTTT. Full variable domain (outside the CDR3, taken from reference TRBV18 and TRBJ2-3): NAGVMQNPRHLVRRRGQEARLRCSPMKGHSHVYWYRQLPEEGLKFMVYLQKENIIDESGMPKERFSAEFPKEGPSILRIQQVVRGDSAAYFCASSLSTADTQYFGPGTRLTVL.

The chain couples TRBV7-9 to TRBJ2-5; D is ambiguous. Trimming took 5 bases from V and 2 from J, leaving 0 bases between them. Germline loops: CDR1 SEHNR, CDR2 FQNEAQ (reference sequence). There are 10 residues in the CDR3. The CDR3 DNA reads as TGTGCCAGCAGCCAAGAGACCCAGTACTTC. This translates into CASSQETQYF.

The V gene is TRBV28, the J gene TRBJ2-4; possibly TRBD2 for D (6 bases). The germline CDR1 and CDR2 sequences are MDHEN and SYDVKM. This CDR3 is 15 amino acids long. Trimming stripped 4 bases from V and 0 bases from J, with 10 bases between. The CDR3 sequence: CASSWGDLAKNIQYF. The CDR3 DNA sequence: TGTGCCAGCAGTTGGGGGGATCTAGCCAAAAACATTCAGTACTTC.

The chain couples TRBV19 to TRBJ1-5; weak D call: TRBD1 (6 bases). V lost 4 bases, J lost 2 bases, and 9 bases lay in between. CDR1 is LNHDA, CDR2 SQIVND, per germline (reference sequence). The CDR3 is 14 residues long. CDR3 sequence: CASSRAGGNQPQHF. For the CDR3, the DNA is TGTGCCAGTAGTAGGGCAGGGGGCAATCAGCCCCAGCATTTT.

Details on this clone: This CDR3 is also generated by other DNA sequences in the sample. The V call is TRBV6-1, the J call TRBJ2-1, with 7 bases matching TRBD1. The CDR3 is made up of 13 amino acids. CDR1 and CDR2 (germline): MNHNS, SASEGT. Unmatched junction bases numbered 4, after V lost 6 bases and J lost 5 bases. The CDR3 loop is CASRPTGDNEQFF. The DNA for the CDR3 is TGTGCCAGCAGACCCACAGGGGACAATGAGCAGTTCTTC.

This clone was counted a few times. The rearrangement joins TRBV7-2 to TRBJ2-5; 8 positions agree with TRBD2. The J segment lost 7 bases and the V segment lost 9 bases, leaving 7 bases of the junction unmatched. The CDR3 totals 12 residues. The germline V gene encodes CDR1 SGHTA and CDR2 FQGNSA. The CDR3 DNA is TGTGCCAGTCAAGCGGGAGTGGGGACCCAGTACTTC. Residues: CASQAGVGTQYF.

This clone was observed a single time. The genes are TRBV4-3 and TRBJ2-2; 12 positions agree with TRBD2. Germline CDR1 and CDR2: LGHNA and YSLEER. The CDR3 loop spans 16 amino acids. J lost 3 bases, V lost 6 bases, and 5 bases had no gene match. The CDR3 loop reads CASSPTSGRDTGELFF. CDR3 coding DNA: TGCGCCAGCAGTCCGACTAGCGGGAGAGACACCGGGGAGCTGTTTTTT.

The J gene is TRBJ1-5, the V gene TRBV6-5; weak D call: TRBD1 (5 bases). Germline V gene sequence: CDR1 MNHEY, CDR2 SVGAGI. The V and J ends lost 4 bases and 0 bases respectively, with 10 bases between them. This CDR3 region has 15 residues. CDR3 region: CASSSGSGSNQPQHF. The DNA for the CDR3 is TGTGCCAGCAGTTCAGGGTCCGGTAGCAATCAGCCCCAGCATTTT.

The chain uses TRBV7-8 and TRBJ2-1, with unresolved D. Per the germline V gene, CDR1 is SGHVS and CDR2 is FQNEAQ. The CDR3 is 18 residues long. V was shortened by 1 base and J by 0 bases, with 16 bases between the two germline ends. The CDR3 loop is CASSLVSYRKNSYNEQFF. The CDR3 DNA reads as TGTGCCAGCAGCTTAGTTTCTTATCGAAAAAACTCCTACAATGAGCAGTTCTTC.

CDR3 amino acids: CASRNQGVGELFF. CDR3 sequence (DNA): TGTGCCAGCAGGAATCAGGGAGTCGGGGAGCTGTTTTTT. V and J are TRBV7-2 and TRBJ2-2; D possibly matches TRBD1 or TRBD2 (5 bases each). CDR3 length: 13 amino acids. From germline, CDR1 is SGHTA and CDR2 FQGNSA. Trimming left V 6 bases short and J 7 bases short, with 12 bases between.

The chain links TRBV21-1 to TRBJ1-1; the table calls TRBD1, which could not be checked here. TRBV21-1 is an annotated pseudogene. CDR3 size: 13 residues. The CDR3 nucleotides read TGTGCCTACCACAGGGGGCGACGTGGTGAAGCTTTCTTT. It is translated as CAYHRGRRGEAFF.

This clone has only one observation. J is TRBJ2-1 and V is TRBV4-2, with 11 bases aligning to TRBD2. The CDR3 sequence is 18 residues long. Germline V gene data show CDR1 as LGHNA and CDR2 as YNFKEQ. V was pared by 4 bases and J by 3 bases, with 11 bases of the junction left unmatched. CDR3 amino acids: CASSPSNVAGGSYNEQFF. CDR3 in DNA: TGTGCCAGCAGCCCCTCCAATGTAGCGGGAGGGAGCTACAATGAGCAGTTCTTC.

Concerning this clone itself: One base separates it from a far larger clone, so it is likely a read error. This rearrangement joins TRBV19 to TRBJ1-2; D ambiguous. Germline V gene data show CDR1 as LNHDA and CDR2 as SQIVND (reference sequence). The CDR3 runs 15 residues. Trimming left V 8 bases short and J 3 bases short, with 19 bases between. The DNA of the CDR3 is TGTGCCAGTCAGCTTGGGAACTTAGATGACTATGGCTACACCTTC. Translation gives CASQLGNLDDYGYTF. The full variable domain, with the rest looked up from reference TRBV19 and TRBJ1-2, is DGGITQSPKYLFRKEGQNVTLSCEQNLNHDAMYWYRQDPGQGLRLIYYSQIVNDFQKGDIAEGYSVSREKKESFPLTVTSAQKNPTAFYLCASQLGNLDDYGYTFGSGTRLTVV.

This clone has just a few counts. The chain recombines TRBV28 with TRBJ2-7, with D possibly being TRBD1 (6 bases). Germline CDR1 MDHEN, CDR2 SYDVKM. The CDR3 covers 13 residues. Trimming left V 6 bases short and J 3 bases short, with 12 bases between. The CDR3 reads CASRQGHNYEQYF. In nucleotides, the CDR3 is TGTGCCAGCAGGCAGGGACATAACTACGAGCAGTACTTC.

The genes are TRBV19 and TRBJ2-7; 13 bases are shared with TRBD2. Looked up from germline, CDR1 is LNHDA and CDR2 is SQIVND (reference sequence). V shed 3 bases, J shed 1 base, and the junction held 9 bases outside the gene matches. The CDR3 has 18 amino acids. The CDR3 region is CASSIGRLAGGLSYEQYF. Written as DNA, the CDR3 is TGTGCCAGTAGTATCGGCAGACTAGCGGGAGGCCTTTCCTACGAGCAGTACTTC.

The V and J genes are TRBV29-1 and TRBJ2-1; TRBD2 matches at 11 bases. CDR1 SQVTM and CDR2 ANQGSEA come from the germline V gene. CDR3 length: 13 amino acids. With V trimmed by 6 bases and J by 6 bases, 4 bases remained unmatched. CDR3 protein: CSVLAGDTNEQFF. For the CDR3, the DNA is TGCAGCGTACTAGCGGGAGATACCAATGAGCAGTTCTTC.